Here is one TCR beta chain with its context. This specimen comes from a study of blood T cells in healthy people across ages. Extraction of total RNA produced a minimum of 5.5 micrograms from each sample. A sample-barcoded 5' primer and a J-beta primer mix were used in a second PCR of roughly 7 to 12 cycles. Unique molecular identifiers of 12 random nucleotides labeled each cDNA. TCRdb processed the 5' RACE reads anew with MiXCR; each CDR3 protein has one entry. Of 800,000 to 950,000 distinct CDR3 sequences in the sample, just under 30% were seen once. These same records also appear under a second study, on T cells of mothers and their children.

The receptor was isolated from a woman in her thirties or forties in good health. The specimen sequenced was blood.

The CDR3: CASSEGSVSTGELFF. In DNA form, the CDR3 reads TGTGCCAGCAGTGAAGGCTCCGTGAGCACCGGGGAGCTGTTTTTT. This sequence joins TRBV6-1 and TRBJ2-2; D is unresolved. This CDR3 spans 15 amino acids. Trimming left V 1 base short and J 4 bases short, with 10 bases between. In germline, CDR1 is MNHNS, CDR2 SASEGT.